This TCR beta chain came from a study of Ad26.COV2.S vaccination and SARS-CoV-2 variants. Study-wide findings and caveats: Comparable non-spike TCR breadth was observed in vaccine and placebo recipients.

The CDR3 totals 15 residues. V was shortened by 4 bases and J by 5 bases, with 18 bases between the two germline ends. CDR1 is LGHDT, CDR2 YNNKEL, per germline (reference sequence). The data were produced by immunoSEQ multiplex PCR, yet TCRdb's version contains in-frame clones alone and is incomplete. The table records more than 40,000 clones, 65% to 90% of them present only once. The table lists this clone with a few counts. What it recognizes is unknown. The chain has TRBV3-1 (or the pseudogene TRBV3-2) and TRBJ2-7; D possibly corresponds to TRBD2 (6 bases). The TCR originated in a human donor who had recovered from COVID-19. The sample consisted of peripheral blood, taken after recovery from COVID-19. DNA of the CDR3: TGTGCCAGCAGCCCTCGAGCTGGGGGGTCCCACGAGCAGTACTTC. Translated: CASSPRAGGSHEQYF.